This TCR beta chain is from a study of T-cell reconstitution after alpha-beta-depleted transplantation in children listed by TCRdb under 2016. Notes on the research overall: The study quantitatively tracked T-cell immune reconstitution after TCRalphabeta/CD19-depleted allogeneic hematopoietic cell transplantation in children using TCR repertoire profiling.

At least ten counts were recorded for this clonotype. The specificity of this receptor is unknown. No clone much larger than this one lies a single base away; base qualities are absent. Library preparation employed PCR. The run used an Illumina HiSeq 2500. TCR library preparation used molecular barcoding, with unique molecular identifiers applied to normalize quantification of the TCRbeta repertoire. TCRdb ran its own pipeline on the public reads, namely fastp trimming at Q25 and MiXCR clone calling, and kept in-frame beta chains. Every entry covers one CDR3 protein and lists the most common genes and DNA from its rows. The sample table lists under 300,000 distinct CDR3 sequences, around 9.7% of them with a count of one. The ten largest make up about 4.8% of the sample. V and J lose 5 bases and 7 bases, and a span of 15 bases separates them. The CDR3 runs 14 amino acids, cysteine and phenylalanine included. Solely the CDR3 DNA is kept, with 42 bases framed from the first base. Via the germline V gene, CDR1 is SGHTA and CDR2 FQGNSA.

Sequencing used PBMCs from the stem cell graft donor, obtained from the stem cell graft. The sequence was collected from a human donor who donated a stem cell graft to a child with SCID. The receptor chain draws on TRBV7-2 and TRBJ2-1; the D gene is perhaps TRBD2, from 7 matching bases. The bases read TGTGCCAGCAGCGGGGGGGGCCCGTTTAATGAGCAGTTCTTC. This encodes CASSGGGPFNEQFF.